This T cell receptor beta chain emerged from a study of low-dose radiotherapy and immunotherapy resistance in tumors. The time point was: after trial treatment. Described treatment: LDRT plus nivolumab, ipilimumab, low-dose cyclophosphamide and aspirin (RACIN trial). Both TCRalpha and TCRbeta chains were reverse transcribed with V-gene-specific primers. TCRs underwent 15 to 25 PCR cycles of amplification with a constant-region primer and V-primer adapter. TCRdb processed the reads anew with MiXCR; each CDR3 protein has one entry. Of about 60,000 distinct CDR3 sequences listed, 23% are singletons. This clonotype was recorded many times. Trimming shortened V by 8 bases and J by 4 bases, and 11 bases separated the two germline ends. From germline, CDR1 is MNHEY and CDR2 SVGEGT. The CDR3 spans 12 residues.

The specimen comprised PBMCs, sampled after low-dose radiotherapy plus immunotherapy. The V gene is TRBV6-2 or TRBV6-3, the J gene TRBJ1-2, with D possibly matching TRBD1 (5 bases). This clonotype was obtained from a male donor with prostate cancer. The CDR3, as DNA: TGTGCCAGCCGTATAGGGGTCTATGGCTACACCTTC. Its translation: CASRIGVYGYTF.